The 25 T cell receptor beta chains below come from one sample, sequenced in a study of cytomegalovirus exposure and HLA in healthy donors. 13 Jbeta primers and 60 Vbeta primers were used for the PCR. Sequenced by immunoSEQ multiplex PCR; TCRdb stores in-frame clones only, minus some. The table shows roughly 99,000 clones, with around 77% occurring only once. Sample: PBMCs. The receptors here all came from a male donor in good health and CMV-seronegative.

The V gene is TRBV2, the J gene TRBJ1-5, with D unclear. The CDR3 runs 14 residues. Germline V lookup: CDR1 SNHLY, CDR2 FYNNEI. With 4 bases removed from V and 3 bases from J, the gap between germline ends came to 10 bases. The CDR3 DNA reads as TGTGCCAGCAGTGCTCTACAGAACAATCAGCCCCAGCATTTT. It encodes CASSALQNNQPQHF.

This chain connects TRBV10-1 to TRBJ1-1, with 10 bases identical to TRBD1. Germline lookup yields CDR1 WNHNN and CDR2 SYGVQD (reference sequence). There are 13 residues in the CDR3. V trimming: 3 bases; J trimming: 11 bases; junction bases outside the gene matches: 6. Written as DNA, the CDR3 is TGCGCCAGCAGTGATTTGCCGGGACAGGGGGCTTTCTTT. Translating it yields CASSDLPGQGAFF.

The chain is built from TRBV28 and TRBJ2-5; 9 bases fit TRBD2. CDR3 size: 17 residues. V shed 2 bases, J shed 11 bases, and the junction held 18 bases outside the gene matches. Germline V CDR1 and CDR2: MDHEN, SYDVKM. CDR3: CASSLRGLARDLGEQYF. The CDR3 DNA follows: TGTGCCAGCAGTTTAAGGGGACTAGCAAGAGACTTGGGGGAGCAGTACTTC.

The rearrangement joins TRBV4-1 to TRBJ2-1; 7 bases match TRBD1. V trimming: 3 bases; J trimming: 6 bases; junction bases outside the gene matches: 2. CDR1 and CDR2 from the germline V gene are MGHRA and YSYEKL. There are 13 residues in the CDR3. The CDR3 is CASSHYRGNEQFF. In DNA form, the CDR3 reads TGCGCCAGCAGCCATTACAGGGGCAATGAGCAGTTCTTC.

V is TRBV7-2 and J is TRBJ2-1; 9 bases line up with TRBD1. J was trimmed by 8 bases and V by 5 bases; bases with no gene match: 10. CDR3 length: 15 amino acids. CDR1 and CDR2 from the germline V gene are SGHTA and FQGNSA. CDR3 bases: TGTGCCAGCAGCCCCACCCGGGGACAGGGCTATGAGCAGTTCTTC. It translates to CASSPTRGQGYEQFF.

Concerning this clone itself: An end of the junction does not agree with germline; a read error may underlie this. Different DNA sequences within this sample yield the same CDR3. The chain is built from TRBV5-4 and TRBJ2-7, with 10 bases matching TRBD1. The CDR3 totals 16 residues. The V gene's germline CDR1 is SGHNT and CDR2 YYREEE (reference sequence). DNA for the CDR3: TGTGCCAGCAGCAGAGCAAGGACAGGGGGTGAATACGAGCAATACTTC. Encoded protein: CASSRARTGGEYEQYF.

The chain employs TRBV7-9 and TRBJ1-2, with D possibly being TRBD1 (5 bases). Per germline, CDR1 SEHNR and CDR2 FQNEAQ (reference sequence). V shed 3 bases and J shed 8 bases, with 13 bases lying between them. This CDR3 comprises 13 residues. CDR3 DNA sequence: TGTGCCAGCAGCTTTTCGGGGGTTAACGGCTACACCTTC. Its protein product is CASSFSGVNGYTF.

The chain couples TRBV25-1 to TRBJ2-3, with 7 bases identical to TRBD2. The germline V gene has CDR1 MGHDK and CDR2 SYGVNS. V lost 6 bases to trimming and J lost 4 bases; unmatched junction nucleotides: 4. The CDR3 runs 13 residues. DNA for the CDR3: TGTGCCAGCAGCCGTGGGAGGGCAGATACGCAGTATTTT. Its translation: CASSRGRADTQYF.

This clone has a handful of counts. CDR3: CATRAGEGGNEQFF. The CDR3 DNA follows: TGTGCCACCAGGGCGGGAGAAGGGGGCAATGAGCAGTTCTTC. The V call is TRBV10-3, the J call TRBJ2-1; perhaps TRBD2 as D (7 bases). V was shortened by 10 bases and J by 6 bases, with 19 bases between the two germline ends. The CDR3 contains 14 residues. Germline CDR1 ENHRY, CDR2 SYGVKD.

The rearrangement links TRBV27 to TRBJ1-1; unclear D gene. Germline V gene sequence: CDR1 MNHEY, CDR2 SMNVEV (reference sequence). V dropped 2 bases and J dropped 0 bases, with 4 bases sitting between them. The CDR3 has 13 amino acids. CDR3 sequence: CASSLVMNTEAFF. The CDR3 nucleotides are TGTGCCAGCAGTTTAGTTATGAACACTGAAGCTTTCTTT.

The chain links TRBV29-1 to TRBJ1-2, with D possibly TRBD1 on 5 matching bases. The germline V gene encodes CDR1 SQVTM and CDR2 ANQGSEA. V was clipped by 1 base and J by 5 bases, with 14 bases between them. The CDR3 covers 14 residues. The chain's CDR3 is CSVEAPDGGYGYTF. DNA for the CDR3: TGCAGCGTTGAAGCACCCGACGGGGGGTATGGCTACACCTTC.

The chain employs TRBV6-5 and TRBJ1-1; D ambiguous. The CDR3 extends over 15 amino acids. V was shortened by 1 base and J by 4 bases, with 13 bases between the two germline ends. Germline values: CDR1 MNHEY, CDR2 SVGAGI. CDR3 in DNA: TGTGCCAGCAGTTACTTCCTTACCCGAGCCACTGAAGCTTTCTTT. Translated, it gives CASSYFLTRATEAFF.

V gene TRBV18 combines with J gene TRBJ2-1; 7 nucleotides agree with TRBD2. Trimming removed 6 bases from V and 0 bases from J; junction bases left unmatched: 8. The CDR3 is 16 amino acids. Germline values: CDR1 KGHSH, CDR2 LQKENI. CDR3 nucleotide sequence: TGTGCCAGCTCCGGGACTACCTGGAGCTCCTACAATGAGCAGTTCTTC. Residues: CASSGTTWSSYNEQFF. Combining the CDR3 with reference TRBV18 and TRBJ2-1 gives the whole variable domain NAGVMQNPRHLVRRRGQEARLRCSPMKGHSHVYWYRQLPEEGLKFMVYLQKENIIDESGMPKERFSAEFPKEGPSILRIQQVVRGDSAAYFCASSGTTWSSYNEQFFGPGTRLTVL.

V and J are TRBV5-1 and TRBJ2-7; 10 bases align to TRBD2. The ends lost 0 bases at V and 7 bases at J; junction bases unmatched: 7. CDR1 SGHRS and CDR2 YFSETQ come from the germline V gene. The CDR3 is 15 amino acids. This CDR3 reads CASSLAVTSGREQYF. The DNA for the CDR3 is TGCGCCAGCAGCTTGGCGGTGACTAGCGGGCGAGAGCAGTACTTC.

V usage is TRBV30 and J usage is TRBJ1-5; D call uncertain. Trimming took 4 bases from V and 0 from J, leaving 19 bases between them. Germline assignment: CDR1 GTSNPN and CDR2 SVGIG (reference sequence). CDR3 length: 17 residues. The chain's CDR3 is CAWTPGRFGYSNQPQHF. The CDR3 nucleotides are TGTGCCTGGACCCCGGGTCGGTTCGGGTATAGCAATCAGCCCCAGCATTTT.

The chain couples TRBV9 to TRBJ2-2; a possible D gene is TRBD1 (5 bases). Germline V lookup: CDR1 SGDLS, CDR2 YYNGEE. This CDR3 contains 15 residues. V lost 1 base and J 4 bases, leaving 11 bases between the germline ends. In DNA, the CDR3 is TGTGCCAGCAGCGTACAGGGAAGTAGCACCGGGGAGCTGTTTTTT. Amino acids: CASSVQGSSTGELFF.

This chain connects TRBV6-4 to TRBJ1-6; tentatively, D is TRBD1 (5 bases). CDR1 MRHNA and CDR2 SNTAGT come from the germline V gene. There are 16 residues in the CDR3. V was trimmed by 0 bases and J by 3 bases, leaving 9 bases between them. CDR3 amino acids: CASSDSKQGYNSPLHF. The CDR3 DNA sequence: TGTGCCAGCAGTGACTCGAAGCAGGGCTATAATTCACCCCTCCACTTT.

The V call is TRBV28, the J call TRBJ1-1, with TRBD1 matching 9 bases. The CDR3 loop spans 16 amino acids. CDR1 and CDR2 (germline): MDHEN, SYDVKM. The ends lost 5 bases at V and 5 bases at J; junction bases unmatched: 12. The CDR3 region has the DNA TGTGCCAGCAGTCCGGGACAGGGTTATAGGGGGACTGAAGCTTTCTTT. Protein: CASSPGQGYRGTEAFF.

The chain links TRBV11-2 to TRBJ2-3, with TRBD2 matching 10 bases. Looked up from germline, CDR1 is SGHAT and CDR2 is FQNNGV. The CDR3 loop spans 17 amino acids. The trim removed 1 base at V and 0 bases at J, leaving 4 bases unmatched. The CDR3 DNA reads TGTGCCAGCAGCTTAGTTCAAGCGGGAGGGAGCACAGATACGCAGTATTTT. Protein product: CASSLVQAGGSTDTQYF.

The V and J genes are TRBV28 and TRBJ2-3; 7 positions agree with TRBD1. V was clipped by 6 bases and J by 1 base; unmatched bases: 13. The CDR3 has 17 amino acids. Germline lookup yields CDR1 MDHEN and CDR2 SYDVKM. The CDR3 loop reads CASRLTGARVGTDTQYF. The DNA for the CDR3 is TGTGCCAGCAGGCTAACAGGGGCCCGGGTGGGCACAGATACGCAGTATTTT.

V gene TRBV29-1 combines with J gene TRBJ2-3, with D maybe TRBD2 (6 bases). This CDR3 region has 12 residues. Trimming took 4 bases from V and 1 from J, leaving 6 bases between them. The germline CDR1 and CDR2 sequences are SQVTM and ANQGSEA. The CDR3 nucleotides read TGCAGCGTTGCTAGCGGCACAGATACGCAGTATTTT. Its translation: CSVASGTDTQYF.

The chain links TRBV29-1 to TRBJ2-5; possible D gene TRBD2, 6 bases. The CDR3 contains 12 residues. Deletions cut 6 bases from V and 4 bases from J, with 12 bases between. Germline V gene data show CDR1 as SQVTM and CDR2 as ANQGSEA. The CDR3 nucleotides are TGCAGCGTGTGGACTATTCTAGAGACCCAGTACTTC. Translated, it gives CSVWTILETQYF.

The chain links TRBV4-2 to TRBJ2-1; 7 nucleotides match TRBD2. Germline CDR1 LGHNA, CDR2 YNFKEQ. With V trimmed by 0 bases and J by 15 bases, 11 bases remained unmatched. The CDR3 consists of 14 residues. CDR3 DNA: TGTGCCAGCAGCCAAGATATGAGGGGACTACCCCGGTTCTTC. This sequence encodes CASSQDMRGLPRFF.

This clone was seen a few times. This chain joins TRBV7-8 and TRBJ2-1, with D unclear. The CDR3 spans 13 residues. The V end was cut by 8 bases, the J end by 3 bases, with 11 bases between. Germline V gene data show CDR1 as SGHVS and CDR2 as FQNEAQ. The CDR3: CASQKLLYNEQFF. CDR3 nucleotide sequence: TGTGCCAGCCAGAAACTACTCTACAATGAGCAGTTCTTC.

This chain links TRBV15 with TRBJ1-4; D unresolved. V lost 3 bases and J 7 bases, leaving 18 bases between the germline ends. This CDR3 is 16 amino acids long. Germline V gene data show CDR1 as LNHNV and CDR2 as YYDKDF (reference sequence). This CDR3 reads CATSSRSSRVGEKLFF. The CDR3 nucleotides are TGTGCCACCAGCAGCCGCTCCTCCCGGGTTGGTGAAAAACTGTTTTTT.